This TCR beta chain was found in a study of blood T cell repertoires in COVID-19. For the study at large: The United States, Italy and Spain were the sources of the acute and convalescent COVID-19 samples.

Methods used by the authors: Cell counts per sample came from amplifying reference gene primers. Repertoires were generated with immunoSEQ multiplex PCR, while TCRdb's copy carries only in-frame clones and drops some. That table gives V, J and clone size, and the DNA gave D and trimming. The data show some 240,000 clones, with approximately 88% seen just once and roughly 10% held by the top ten. The CDR3 loop spans 14 amino acids. The ends lost 3 bases at V and 0 bases at J; junction bases unmatched: 2. Germline V gene data show CDR1 as GTSNPN and CDR2 as SVGIG (reference sequence). Seattle's cohort entered during active infection and was followed longitudinally.

V and J are TRBV30 and TRBJ2-1; TRBD2 matches 7 bases. The TCR comes from a woman aged 70 to 79 with COVID-19, enrolled during active disease. Material for sequencing was peripheral blood. CDR3 protein: CAWRGGSSYNEQFF. DNA for the CDR3: TGTGCCTGGAGGGGGGGGAGCTCCTACAATGAGCAGTTCTTC.